The 20 T cell receptor beta chains listed next were all sequenced from one sample in a study of T cell responses to AZD1222 COVID-19 vaccine. Assay used: immunoSEQ multiplex PCR; TCRdb lists only in-frame clones, some missing. This sample carries some 100,000 clones, roughly nine tenths of them seen once, and the ten largest clones take roughly 2.7%. The sample was peripheral blood, taken 28 days after the second AZD1222 dose. These receptors all stem from an adult who received the AZD1222 COVID-19 vaccine.

In this sample, this clone turned up once. V gene TRBV7-9 combines with J gene TRBJ1-6; 7 bases match TRBD1. From germline, CDR1 is SEHNR and CDR2 FQNEAQ (reference sequence). This CDR3 is built from 15 residues. V trimming: 4 bases; J trimming: 7 bases; junction bases outside the gene matches: 7. For the CDR3, the DNA is TGTGCCAGCAGCTCACAGGGGCTCGGGAATTCACCCCTCCACTTT. This codes for CASSSQGLGNSPLHF.

CDR3 sequence (DNA): TGTGCCAGCAGTCGAACAGGGGGCGCTTACTATGGCTACACCTTC. It translates to CASSRTGGAYYGYTF. The chain has TRBV3-1 (or the pseudogene TRBV3-2) and TRBJ1-2; 9 nucleotides agree with TRBD1. Germline V CDR1 and CDR2: LGHDT, YNNKEL (reference sequence). CDR3 size: 15 residues. With 6 bases clipped from V and 3 bases from J, the junction kept 8 bases outside the gene matches.

The chain carries TRBV19 and TRBJ1-2; the D is unclear. The CDR3 has 14 amino acids. Trimming removed 4 bases at V and 8 bases at J, with 17 bases between. The germline gives CDR1 LNHDA, CDR2 SQIVND (reference sequence). DNA for the CDR3: TGTGCCAGTAGTAATTATATCTCGGGTTACGGCTACACCTTC. The encoded protein is CASSNYISGYGYTF.

This clone showed up just a few times. This chain joins TRBV2 and TRBJ2-3; no firm D call. The CDR3 length is 16 residues. The V gene's germline CDR1 is SNHLY and CDR2 FYNNEI. Trimming pared 2 bases from V and 0 bases from J, leaving 12 bases between. CDR3: CASSEPRDPSTDTQYF. The DNA of the CDR3 is TGTGCCAGCAGTGAACCTCGAGACCCTAGCACAGATACGCAGTATTTT.

Comments on this clone: One junction end does not reproduce the germline sequence, and a read error may be involved. The chain recombines TRBV7-7 with TRBJ2-1; D is perhaps TRBD2 (6 bases). Germline V lookup: CDR1 SSHAT, CDR2 FNYEAQ (reference sequence). CDR3 size: 15 residues. CDR3 amino acids: CASSLAGGSHNEQFF. The CDR3 DNA follows: TGTGCTAGCAGCTTAGCCGGGGGTTCCCACAATGAGCAGTTCTTC.

The chain joins TRBV5-4 to TRBJ1-2, with D perhaps matching TRBD1 (5 bases). V was clipped by 2 bases and J by 10 bases, with 15 bases between them. This CDR3 is built from 13 residues. CDR1 is SGHNT, CDR2 YYREEE, per germline (reference sequence). CDR3 DNA sequence: TGTGCCAGCAGCTTCAATCTAGGGGACTTCTACACCTTC. Amino acids: CASSFNLGDFYTF.

The V and J genes are TRBV4-1 and TRBJ1-2; 7 nucleotides agree with TRBD1. There are 14 residues in the CDR3. Germline V gene sequence: CDR1 MGHRA, CDR2 YSYEKL. After removal of 3 bases from V and 8 bases from J, the junction contained 9 bases not matched to a gene. The CDR3, as DNA: TGCGCCAGCAGCCATCTAGGGACAGAATTCGGCTACACCTTC. Translating it yields CASSHLGTEFGYTF.

The V gene is TRBV9, the J gene TRBJ1-3; TRBD1 is a possible D gene (6 bases). The V gene lost 3 bases and the J gene lost 0 bases, with 10 bases spanning the gap. Germline V gene data show CDR1 as SGDLS and CDR2 as YYNGEE. The CDR3 sequence is 15 residues long. In DNA form, the CDR3 reads TGTGCCAGCAGCGGGGACAAAAGCTCTGGAAACACCATATATTTT. This codes for CASSGDKSSGNTIYF.

This chain connects TRBV13 to TRBJ2-3; tentative D call: TRBD2 (5 bases). The CDR3 runs 14 residues. Trimming removed 7 bases from V and 2 bases from J, with 13 bases in between. Germline CDR1 PRHDT, CDR2 FYEKMQ (reference sequence). CDR3 sequence reads: CASTESGNTDTQYF. In DNA form, the CDR3 reads TGTGCCAGCACCGAAAGCGGAAACACAGATACGCAGTATTTT.

The V call is TRBV6-5, the J call TRBJ1-2; TRBD1 aligns across 10 bases. The ends lost 8 bases at V and 8 bases at J; junction bases unmatched: 11. This CDR3 has 14 amino acids. Germline loops: CDR1 MNHEY, CDR2 SVGAGI. The CDR3 DNA is TGTGCCAGCTTTGTCGGACAGGGGGTAGGGGGCTACACCTTC. As protein: CASFVGQGVGGYTF.

Only one count was recorded for this clone. This rearrangement joins TRBV7-8 to TRBJ2-1; 7 positions match TRBD1. The CDR3 consists of 16 residues. Germline CDR1 reads SGHVS; CDR2 reads FQNEAQ. J lost 5 bases, V lost 5 bases, and 12 bases had no gene match. CDR3 DNA: TGTGCCAGCAGCCACTCGGTCGACAGGGTAAACAATGAGCAGTTCTTC. As protein: CASSHSVDRVNNEQFF.

The rearrangement uses TRBV15 and TRBJ1-1, with D tentatively TRBD1 (6 bases). CDR3 size: 16 residues. From germline, CDR1 is LNHNV and CDR2 YYDKDF (reference sequence). Trimming cost V 2 bases and J 3 bases, with 16 bases left between them. CDR3 bases: TGTGCCACCAGCAGACCTATCGGCAAGGGGGACACTGAAGCTTTCTTT. As protein: CATSRPIGKGDTEAFF.

V is TRBV28 and J is TRBJ1-1; maybe TRBD1 (6 bases). The CDR3 runs to 14 residues. Trimming left V 2 bases short and J 1 base short, with 8 bases between. Germline assignment: CDR1 MDHEN and CDR2 SYDVKM. Here the CDR3 reads CASSLQGTNTEAFF. The DNA of the CDR3 is TGTGCCAGCAGTTTACAGGGGACGAACACTGAAGCTTTCTTT.

V and J are TRBV5-1 and TRBJ2-7, with TRBD1 as a possible D gene (6 bases). Germline loops: CDR1 SGHRS, CDR2 YFSETQ. The germline V and J ends were trimmed by 0 bases and 6 bases, with 10 bases remaining between them. This CDR3 has 13 amino acids. For the CDR3, the DNA is TGCGCCAGCAGCTTGGGACAGGTAGGCGAGCAGTACTTC. Translation: CASSLGQVGEQYF.

The chain couples TRBV7-9 to TRBJ1-1; no clear D. Trimming removed 1 base at V and 4 bases at J, with 10 bases between. There are 14 residues in the CDR3. The germline gives CDR1 SEHNR, CDR2 FQNEAQ (reference sequence). For the CDR3, the DNA is TGTGCCAGCAGCTTAGACTCAAGGGCCACTGAAGCTTTCTTT. Translated, it gives CASSLDSRATEAFF.

V usage is TRBV19 and J usage is TRBJ2-5; TRBD1 or TRBD2 may be the D gene (5 bases each). CDR1 and CDR2 from the germline V gene are LNHDA and SQIVND (reference sequence). CDR3 length equals 16 residues. V lost 4 bases, J lost 3 bases, and 18 bases lay in between. Here the CDR3 DNA reads TGTGCCAGTAGTAGGGGACCGTGGGATCGAGAAGAGACCCAGTACTTC. Translated: CASSRGPWDREETQYF.

This clone has just a few counts. The chain recombines TRBV20-1 with TRBJ2-3; D gene uncertain. V was shortened by 8 bases and J by 5 bases, with 8 bases between the two germline ends. The CDR3 has 10 residues. Germline values: CDR1 DFQATT, CDR2 SNEGSKA (reference sequence). The CDR3 sequence: CSTIQDTQYF. The CDR3 region has the DNA TGCAGTACTATTCAAGATACGCAGTATTTT.

In DNA, the CDR3 is TGCGCCAGCAGCCAAAGCGAAGGGAGGAGCGAAAAACTGTTTTTT. Encoded protein: CASSQSEGRSEKLFF. The V call is TRBV4-1, the J call TRBJ1-4; D gene ambiguous. V gave up 2 bases and J gave up 8 bases, with 15 bases separating them. Per germline, CDR1 MGHRA and CDR2 YSYEKL. CDR3 size: 15 residues.

This chain links TRBV5-1 with TRBJ2-1, with D perhaps matching TRBD1 or TRBD2 (5 bases each). The CDR3 is 16 residues long. V lost 2 bases, J lost 7 bases, and 19 bases lay in between. From germline, CDR1 is SGHRS and CDR2 YFSETQ. The CDR3 is CASSFSRSSAGNEQFF. Here the CDR3 DNA reads TGCGCCAGCAGCTTCTCCCGGAGTAGCGCAGGGAATGAGCAGTTCTTC. Variable domain in full (rest from reference TRBV5-1 and TRBJ2-1): KAGVTQTPRYLIKTRGQQVTLSCSPISGHRSVSWYQQTPGQGLQFLFEYFSETQRNKGNFPGRFSGRQFSNSRSEMNVSTLELGDSALYLCASSFSRSSAGNEQFFGPGTRLTVL.

This clone appeared a few times. This chain links TRBV9 with TRBJ2-1, with D perhaps TRBD1 (6 bases). Germline CDR1 reads SGDLS; CDR2 reads YYNGEE. V was cut by 2 bases and J by 9 bases, with 18 bases left in between. The CDR3 totals 15 residues. The CDR3 sequence: CASSVSGILQGEQFF. The CDR3 bases are TGTGCCAGCAGCGTCTCCGGGATACTACAGGGTGAGCAGTTCTTC.